These T cell receptor beta chains were read from a single sample in a study of T cells in Graves' hyperthyroidism and ophthalmopathy. Via MiXCR, TCRdb re-called the multiplex PCR reads, giving one row per CDR3 protein. The profile shows fewer than 850,000 distinct CDR3 sequences, 17% of them singletons. Sequenced: blood. All receptors derive from a man over 45 with Graves' hyperthyroidism. The conserved cysteine and the conserved F or W are not part of the CDR3 here. Fields, in order: V gene, J gene, CDR3 protein.

V: TRBV7-9
J: TRBJ2-1
CDR3: ASSPALAGDQF

V: TRBV19
J: TRBJ2-1
CDR3: ASSISGVASYNEQF

V: TRBV19
J: TRBJ2-1
CDR3: ASSIFAAVYNEQF

V: TRBV28
J: TRBJ1-5
CDR3: ASRGASQPQH

V: TRBV15
J: TRBJ2-7
CDR3: ATSLSGGPYEQY

V: TRBV12-3/TRBV12-4
J: TRBJ2-7
CDR3: ASSTTGSHEQY

V: TRBV25-1
J: TRBJ1-1
CDR3: ASSEYQGPAF

V: TRBV4-3
J: TRBJ2-7
CDR3: ASSQEVSGSPYEQY

V: TRBV30
J: TRBJ2-1
CDR3: AWVGTSGSRPDEQF

V: TRBV19
J: TRBJ2-3
CDR3: ASKDPGLESDTQY

V: TRBV28
J: TRBJ1-5
CDR3: ASSYRGLNQPQH

V: TRBV10-3
J: TRBJ2-1
CDR3: AISESRMRDNEQF

V: TRBV27
J: TRBJ2-1
CDR3: ASSLSVYGSYNEQF

V: TRBV28
J: TRBJ1-1
CDR3: ASPPPGHLLMNTEAF

V: TRBV30
J: TRBJ2-6
CDR3: AWQKNSGANVLT

V: TRBV13
J: TRBJ2-3
CDR3: ASSSISMTDTQY

V: TRBV6-4
J: TRBJ2-5
CDR3: ASIPVGDGQETQY

V: TRBV12-3/TRBV12-4
J: TRBJ1-2
CDR3: ASSSPGGEAYGYT

V: TRBV7-2
J: TRBJ2-3
CDR3: ASSDPRHPLSGTQY

V: TRBV18
J: TRBJ1-1
CDR3: ASSPPAETLNTEAF

V: TRBV29-1
J: TRBJ1-2
CDR3: SVDRSGYT

V: TRBV7-9
J: TRBJ2-3
CDR3: ASSFVGGSTDTQY

V: TRBV6-1
J: TRBJ1-2
CDR3: ASSGFTSGDRVYGYT

V: TRBV28
J: TRBJ1-1
CDR3: ASSLGRHEAF

V: TRBV30
J: TRBJ2-3
CDR3: AWNAGVTDTQY

V: TRBV24-1
J: TRBJ2-3
CDR3: ATSDYGGGTDTQY